The entry below gives a single T cell receptor (beta chain) sequence along with its context. There are many counts of this clonotype. This receptor's antigen is unknown. No base qualities exist here, and no much larger clone lies one base off it. This record belongs to a study of spatial heterogeneity in lung cancer (dated by TCRdb to the late 2010s). Context from the whole study: Beta-chain transcripts were consistently detected in greater numbers than alpha-chain transcripts, which likely reflects a higher abundance of beta-chain transcripts. In tumor regions, TCR transcript counts showed a strong correlation with a T cell transcriptional module score from matched bulk RNA-seq. At surgery, both alpha and beta chains were TCR-sequenced in under 250 tumor regions, fewer than 85 matched nontumor lung samples and some 58 PBMC samples. The study quantitatively compared TCR alpha and beta repertoires across multiple tumor regions, matched nontumor lung and blood in non-small cell lung cancer. The study linked features of the TCR repertoire to counts of nonsynonymous mutations, which were determined by whole-exome sequencing of tumor tissue. In the raw uncorrected reads, each unique combination of TCR and UMI appeared more than ten times on average.

The paper's findings and limits, for the study overall: TCR-seq coverage of tumor T cells was estimated at only 5.5% to 8.5% for alpha chains and 12% to 15% for beta chains. Confirming at a functional level the hypothesis that regional TCRs recognize regional mutations was considered to require additional single-cell paired TCR alpha and beta sequencing. Counts of ubiquitous and regional expanded TCRs were found to correlate with counts of ubiquitous and regional nonsynonymous mutations, respectively. The tumor nonsynonymous mutation count correlated with the number of expanded alpha and beta TCRs within the tumor.

Per the publication, the time point label means: sample taken at primary tumor resection. Donors were 72 patients with early-stage, untreated non-small cell lung cancer from the lung TRACERx cohort. Whole RNA extracted from tumor and nontumor lung tissue, or from cryopreserved PBMC samples, was used for TCR sequencing without cell sorting. Patients were selected for TCR sequencing only if sufficient RNA was available from at least two tumor regions. A lung pathologist reviewed the tumor and adjacent nontumor lung specimens before the specimens were selected. The library was obtained by 5' RACE. The sequencer was a NextSeq 500. The TCR library protocol attached a unique molecular identifier to each TCR cDNA molecule to allow correction of PCR and sequencing errors. The original pipeline was this. TCR identification, UMI-based error correction and CDR3 extraction were performed with Decombinator tools. Expanded TCRs were defined as those above a frequency of 2 per 1,000, corresponding to the top 1% of the tumor frequency distribution. Expanded tumor TCRs statistically deemed absent (corrected P<0.05) from at least one tumor region were classed as regional, and all other expanded tumor TCRs were classed as ubiquitous. Renyi diversity was calculated using the R vegan package after each repertoire was subsampled 100 times to 5,000 TCRs. CDR3 similarity networks were built from amino acid triplet string-kernel similarity, with CDR3s being connected when pairwise similarity was above 0.82. TCRdb reprocessed the public reads (quality trimming at Q25 with fastp, clone calling with MiXCR) and kept in-frame beta chains. Under each unique CDR3 protein, matching rows form one entry showing the most common genes and DNA. The V and J calls and clone size come from TCRdb's table, not from the authors' own analysis. Present in this sample are roughly 17,000 distinct CDR3 sequences, almost 7% of which were seen just once. Roughly a fifth of the sample is in the top ten clones.

The sequence was collected from a female donor with early-stage non-small cell lung cancer. Here the sequenced sample was lung tumor tissue, taken at surgery.

CDR3 region: CASSQGGEGKETQYF. The nucleotide sequence is given as TGTGCCAGCAGCCAAGGGGGTGAGGGAAAAGAGACCCAGTACTTC. This chain joins TRBV12-3 or TRBV12-4 to TRBJ2-5, with TRBD1 as a weak D call on 6 bases. V loses 6 bases of germline sequence and J loses 3 bases, and the interval between the two ends is 17 bases. Counted from cysteine to phenylalanine, this CDR3 has 15 amino acids. Only CDR3 DNA remains: 45 bases, in frame from the first base.